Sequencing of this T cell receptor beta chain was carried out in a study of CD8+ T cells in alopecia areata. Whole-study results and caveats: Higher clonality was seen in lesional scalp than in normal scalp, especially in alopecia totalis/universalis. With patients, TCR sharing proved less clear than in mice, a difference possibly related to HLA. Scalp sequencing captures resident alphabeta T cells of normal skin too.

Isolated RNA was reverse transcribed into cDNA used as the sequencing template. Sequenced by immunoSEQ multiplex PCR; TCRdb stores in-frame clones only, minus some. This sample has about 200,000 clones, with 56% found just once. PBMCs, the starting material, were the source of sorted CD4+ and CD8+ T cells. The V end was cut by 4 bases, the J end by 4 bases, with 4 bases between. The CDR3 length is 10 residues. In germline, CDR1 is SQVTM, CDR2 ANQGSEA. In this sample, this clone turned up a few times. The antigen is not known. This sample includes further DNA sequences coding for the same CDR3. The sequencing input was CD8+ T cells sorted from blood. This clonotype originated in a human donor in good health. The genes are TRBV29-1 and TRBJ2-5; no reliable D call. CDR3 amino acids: CSVALETQYF. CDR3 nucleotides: TGCAGCGTTGCCCTAGAGACCCAGTACTTC.